This T cell receptor beta chain was identified in a study of metastatic and nonmetastatic thyroid tumors. In this sample, this clone turned up many times. Patients had received no treatment of any kind before thyroid surgery. Germline V gene data show CDR1 as SGHRS and CDR2 as YFSETQ. CDR3 length: 16 residues. Trimming removed 0 bases from V and 5 bases from J, with 14 bases in between. TCRdb redid the clone calls on the PCR reads using MiXCR. The table includes approximately 84,000 clones, 14% to 15% detected once. The sample was blood. The source is a female donor with papillary thyroid cancer or a benign thyroid nodule (not recorded which). Some clones in this sample may be carry-over from other donors' samples. V and J are TRBV5-1 and TRBJ2-2; the D gene could be TRBD1 or TRBD2 (5 bases each). The CDR3 loop is CASSLGLSEGTGELFF. Written as DNA, the CDR3 is TGCGCCAGCAGCTTGGGGCTCTCCGAGGGGACCGGGGAGCTGTTTTTT.